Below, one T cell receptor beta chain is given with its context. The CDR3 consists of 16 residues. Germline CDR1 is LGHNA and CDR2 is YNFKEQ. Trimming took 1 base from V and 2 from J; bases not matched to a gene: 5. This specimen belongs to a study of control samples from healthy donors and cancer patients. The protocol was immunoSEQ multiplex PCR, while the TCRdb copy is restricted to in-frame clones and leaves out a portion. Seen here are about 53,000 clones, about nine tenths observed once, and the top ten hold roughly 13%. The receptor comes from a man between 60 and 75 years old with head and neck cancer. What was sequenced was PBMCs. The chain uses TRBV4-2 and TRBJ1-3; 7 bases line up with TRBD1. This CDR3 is CASSQGDRDPGNTIYF. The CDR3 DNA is TGTGCCAGCAGCCAAGGAGACAGGGACCCTGGAAACACCATATATTTT.